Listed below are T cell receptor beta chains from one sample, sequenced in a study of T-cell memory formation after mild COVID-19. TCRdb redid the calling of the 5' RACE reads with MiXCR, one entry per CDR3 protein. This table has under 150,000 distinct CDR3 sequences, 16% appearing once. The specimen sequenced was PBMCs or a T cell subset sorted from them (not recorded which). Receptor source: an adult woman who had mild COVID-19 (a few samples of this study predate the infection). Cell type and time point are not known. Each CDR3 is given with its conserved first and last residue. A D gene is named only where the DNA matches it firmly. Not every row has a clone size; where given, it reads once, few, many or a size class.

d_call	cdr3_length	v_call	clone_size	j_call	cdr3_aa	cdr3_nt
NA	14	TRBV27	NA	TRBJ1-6	CASSGEYYNSPLHF	TGTGCCAGCAGTGGGGAGTACTATAATTCACCCCTCCACTTT
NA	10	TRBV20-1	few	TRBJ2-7	CSANRLEQYF	TGCAGTGCCAACCGACTAGAGCAGTACTTC
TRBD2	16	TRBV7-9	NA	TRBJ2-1	CASSVAPSGSIGEQFF	TGTGCCAGCAGCGTAGCCCCTAGCGGGAGTATTGGTGAGCAGTTCTTC
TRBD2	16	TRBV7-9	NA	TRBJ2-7	CASSLRTSGSPYEQYF	TGTGCCAGCAGCTTACGGACTAGCGGGAGCCCCTACGAGCAGTACTTC
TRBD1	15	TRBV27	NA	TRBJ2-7	CASRSTGRRAYEQYF	TGTGCCAGCAGGTCGACAGGGCGCAGGGCCTACGAGCAGTACTTC
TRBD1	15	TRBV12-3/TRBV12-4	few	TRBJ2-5	CASSSTGQVQETQYF	TGTGCCAGCAGTTCTACGGGACAGGTACAAGAGACCCAGTACTTC
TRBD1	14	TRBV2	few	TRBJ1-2	CASSGGQGGYGYTF	TGTGCCAGCAGTGGTGGACAGGGAGGCTATGGCTACACCTTC
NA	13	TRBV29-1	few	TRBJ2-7	CSVEDGGPYEQYF	TGCAGCGTTGAAGATGGGGGGCCCTACGAGCAGTACTTC
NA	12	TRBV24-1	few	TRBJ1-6	CATSDGRSPLHF	TGTGCCACCAGTGACGGACGGTCACCCCTCCACTTT
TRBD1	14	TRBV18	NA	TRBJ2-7	CASSHETGPYEQYF	TGTGCCAGCTCACACGAGACAGGGCCGTACGAGCAGTACTTC
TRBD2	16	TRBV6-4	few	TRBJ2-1	CASSVSGTSPDNEQFF	TGTGCCAGCAGTGTCTCCGGGACTAGCCCCGACAATGAGCAGTTCTTC
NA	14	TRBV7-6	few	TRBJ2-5	CASSVQGSRETQYF	TGTGCCAGCAGCGTCCAGGGGAGCAGAGAGACCCAGTACTTC
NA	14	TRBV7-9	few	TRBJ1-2	CASSLGVGRDGYTF	TGTGCCAGCAGCTTAGGCGTAGGACGGGATGGCTACACCTTC
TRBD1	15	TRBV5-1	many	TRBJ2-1	CASSLEQGLLNEQFF	TGCGCCAGCAGCTTGGAACAGGGGCTACTCAATGAGCAGTTCTTC
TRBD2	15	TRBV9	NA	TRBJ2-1	CASSVGAGGYNEQFF	TGTGCCAGCAGCGTAGGAGCGGGAGGCTACAATGAGCAGTTCTTC
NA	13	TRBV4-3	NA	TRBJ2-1	CASSQGPNNEQFF	TGCGCCAGCAGCCAAGGGCCGAACAATGAGCAGTTCTTC
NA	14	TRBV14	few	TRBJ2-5	CASSRLGPAETQYF	TGTGCCAGCAGCCGACTTGGACCCGCGGAGACCCAGTACTTC
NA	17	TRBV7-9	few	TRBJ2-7	CASSAAGDFRGSYEQYF	TGTGCCAGTTCTGCAGCCGGTGATTTCAGGGGATCCTACGAGCAGTACTTC
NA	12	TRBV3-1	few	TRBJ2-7	CASTSRSYEQYF	TGTGCCAGCACTAGCAGGTCCTACGAGCAGTACTTC
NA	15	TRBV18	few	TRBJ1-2	CASSPVRGGHYGYTF	TGTGCCAGCTCACCAGTTCGGGGAGGGCACTATGGCTACACCTTC
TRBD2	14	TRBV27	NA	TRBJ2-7	CASSFSGDSYEQYF	TGTGCCAGCAGTTTTAGCGGGGACTCCTACGAGCAGTACTTC
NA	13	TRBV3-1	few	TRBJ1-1	CASSPGVGTEAFF	TGTGCCAGCAGCCCAGGGGTGGGCACTGAAGCTTTCTTT
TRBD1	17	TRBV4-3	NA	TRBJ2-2	CASSPDRVDSVTGELFF	TGCGCCAGCAGCCCGGACAGGGTGGATTCGGTCACCGGGGAGCTGTTTTTT
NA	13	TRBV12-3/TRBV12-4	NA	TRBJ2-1	CASSSRDVDEQFF	TGTGCCAGCAGTTCCAGGGACGTCGATGAGCAGTTCTTC